A selection of T cell receptor beta chains follows, all from one sample in a study of cytomegalovirus exposure and HLA in healthy donors. The repertoire was sequenced with immunoSEQ multiplex PCR; TCRdb's copy has only in-frame clones and lacks some. The data contain roughly 52,000 clones, about 88% of them singletons. What was sequenced was PBMCs. The receptors originated from a woman under 40 in good health and CMV-seronegative. Each CDR3 is given with its conserved first and last residue. Each record gives: CDR3 protein, CDR3 DNA, V gene, J gene, clone size, D gene. The D gene is left open where the match is weak. Size is stated for part of the rows, as once, few or many counts, or as a class when the clone is expanded.

cdr3_aa: CASSRDYRDYEQYF; cdr3_nt: TGTGCCAGCAGCCGGGATTACAGGGACTACGAGCAGTACTTC; v_call: TRBV5-6; j_call: TRBJ2-7; clone_size: NA; d_call: NA
cdr3_aa: CASSLGSGETQYF; cdr3_nt: TGCGCCAGCAGCTTGGGGAGTGGGGAGACCCAGTACTTC; v_call: TRBV5-1; j_call: TRBJ2-5; clone_size: NA; d_call: NA
cdr3_aa: CASSAWAGQQETQYF; cdr3_nt: TGTGCCAGCAGCGCGTGGGCAGGACAACAAGAGACCCAGTACTTC; v_call: TRBV9; j_call: TRBJ2-5; clone_size: NA; d_call: NA
cdr3_aa: CASSFLSGGADTQYF; cdr3_nt: TGTGCCAGCAGTTTCCTGTCAGGGGGCGCAGATACGCAGTATTTT; v_call: TRBV28; j_call: TRBJ2-3; clone_size: NA; d_call: TRBD1
cdr3_aa: CASSRVVKFGFF; cdr3_nt: TGTGCCAGCAGCCGGGTTGTGAAGTTCGGGTTCTTC; v_call: TRBV11-3; j_call: TRBJ2-1; clone_size: NA; d_call: NA
cdr3_aa: CAWSHRDRVNTEAFF; cdr3_nt: TGTGCCTGGAGTCACCGGGACAGGGTTAACACTGAAGCTTTCTTT; v_call: TRBV30; j_call: TRBJ1-1; clone_size: NA; d_call: TRBD1
cdr3_aa: CASSLDTSGSTGELFF; cdr3_nt: TGTGCCAGCAGTTTGGATACTAGCGGGAGCACCGGGGAGCTGTTTTTT; v_call: TRBV6-5; j_call: TRBJ2-2; clone_size: NA; d_call: TRBD2
cdr3_aa: CASSPRRVDNEQFF; cdr3_nt: TGTGCCAGCAGCCCAAGGAGGGTTGACAATGAGCAGTTCTTC; v_call: TRBV11-2; j_call: TRBJ2-1; clone_size: NA; d_call: NA
cdr3_aa: CASSFGDKNEQYF; cdr3_nt: TGTGCCAGCAGTTTTGGTGACAAAAACGAGCAGTACTTC; v_call: TRBV6-6; j_call: TRBJ2-7; clone_size: NA; d_call: NA
cdr3_aa: CASRAPNGANVLTF; cdr3_nt: TGTGCCAGCAGGGCCCCCAATGGGGCCAACGTCCTGACTTTC; v_call: TRBV28; j_call: TRBJ2-6; clone_size: NA; d_call: NA
cdr3_aa: CASSLTVTGAFNPSEQYF; cdr3_nt: TGTGCCAGCAGTTTAACGGTGACAGGGGCGTTTAACCCCTCCGAGCAGTACTTC; v_call: TRBV27; j_call: TRBJ2-7; clone_size: once; d_call: TRBD1
cdr3_aa: CASRLWGDRLNTEAFF; cdr3_nt: TGCGCCAGCAGACTGTGGGGGGACAGGCTGAACACTGAAGCTTTCTTT; v_call: TRBV5-1; j_call: TRBJ1-1; clone_size: NA; d_call: TRBD1
cdr3_aa: CASSLGPTSGTSNEQFF; cdr3_nt: TGCGCCAGCAGCTTGGGCCCGACTAGCGGGACCAGCAATGAGCAGTTCTTC; v_call: TRBV5-1; j_call: TRBJ2-1; clone_size: NA; d_call: TRBD2
cdr3_aa: CASSLGQGRLYEQFF; cdr3_nt: TGTGCCAGCTCACTCGGACAGGGGAGGCTGTATGAGCAGTTCTTC; v_call: TRBV18; j_call: TRBJ2-1; clone_size: NA; d_call: TRBD1
cdr3_aa: CASSSGVYNEQFF; cdr3_nt: TGTGCCAGCAGTAGCGGAGTATACAATGAGCAGTTCTTC; v_call: TRBV28; j_call: TRBJ2-1; clone_size: NA; d_call: NA
cdr3_aa: CASSQEGTSGSPTGELFF; cdr3_nt: TGCGCCAGCAGCCAAGAGGGGACTAGCGGGAGTCCCACCGGGGAGCTGTTTTTT; v_call: TRBV4-1; j_call: TRBJ2-2; clone_size: NA; d_call: TRBD2
cdr3_aa: CASSSTGAGANVLTF; cdr3_nt: TGTGCCAGCAGCTCAACAGGGGCTGGGGCCAACGTCCTGACTTTC; v_call: TRBV11-1; j_call: TRBJ2-6; clone_size: NA; d_call: TRBD1
cdr3_aa: CASSLTGATNTEAFF; cdr3_nt: TGTGCCAGCAGCTTGACAGGGGCTACGAACACTGAAGCTTTCTTT; v_call: TRBV5-5; j_call: TRBJ1-1; clone_size: once; d_call: TRBD1
cdr3_aa: CASNDRGRNEKLFF; cdr3_nt: TGCGCCAGCAACGACAGGGGGCGGAATGAAAAACTGTTTTTT; v_call: TRBV10-2; j_call: TRBJ1-4; clone_size: NA; d_call: TRBD1
cdr3_aa: CSVEKDRGDEQYF; cdr3_nt: TGCAGCGTTGAAAAGGACAGGGGCGACGAGCAGTACTTC; v_call: TRBV29-1; j_call: TRBJ2-7; clone_size: NA; d_call: TRBD1
cdr3_aa: CASSGGTSGLTGELFF; cdr3_nt: TGTGCCAGCAGCGGCGGGACTAGCGGGTTGACCGGGGAGCTGTTTTTT; v_call: TRBV9; j_call: TRBJ2-2; clone_size: NA; d_call: TRBD2
cdr3_aa: CASSEVAVETQYF; cdr3_nt: TGTGCCAGCAGTGAAGTGGCAGTAGAGACCCAGTACTTC; v_call: TRBV6-1; j_call: TRBJ2-5; clone_size: NA; d_call: NA
cdr3_aa: CASSSSGSYEQYF; cdr3_nt: TGTGCCAGCAGTTCTAGCGGTTCCTACGAGCAGTACTTC; v_call: TRBV27; j_call: TRBJ2-7; clone_size: NA; d_call: TRBD2
cdr3_aa: CASSTLADPLYEQFF; cdr3_nt: TGTGCCAGCAGCACACTAGCGGATCCCCTCTATGAGCAGTTCTTC; v_call: TRBV27; j_call: TRBJ2-1; clone_size: NA; d_call: TRBD2
cdr3_aa: CASSPVSATGAGELFF; cdr3_nt: TGTGCCAGCTCACCAGTGTCCGCGACCGGGGCCGGGGAGCTGTTTTTT; v_call: TRBV18; j_call: TRBJ2-2; clone_size: NA; d_call: NA
cdr3_aa: CASSLVGGGNYEQYF; cdr3_nt: TGCGCCAGCAGCTTGGTGGGAGGGGGGAACTACGAGCAGTACTTC; v_call: TRBV5-1; j_call: TRBJ2-7; clone_size: NA; d_call: NA
cdr3_aa: CSVPGLGNTGELFF; cdr3_nt: TGCAGCGTCCCAGGGCTAGGGAACACCGGGGAGCTGTTTTTT; v_call: TRBV29-1; j_call: TRBJ2-2; clone_size: NA; d_call: NA
cdr3_aa: CASSETSTTETQYF; cdr3_nt: TGTGCCAGCAGTGAGACTAGCACGACGGAGACCCAGTACTTC; v_call: TRBV2; j_call: TRBJ2-5; clone_size: NA; d_call: TRBD2
cdr3_aa: CASSPPRSGGNTIYF; cdr3_nt: TGTGCCAGCAGCCCCCCGAGGTCTGGCGGAAACACCATATATTTT; v_call: TRBV14; j_call: TRBJ1-3; clone_size: NA; d_call: NA
cdr3_aa: CASSQRGGSFNYGYTF; cdr3_nt: TGCGCCAGCAGCCAAAGGGGGGGGTCATTTAACTATGGCTACACCTTC; v_call: TRBV4-3; j_call: TRBJ1-2; clone_size: NA; d_call: NA
cdr3_aa: CASSYETRSLNEQFF; cdr3_nt: TGTGCCAGCAGTTACGAAACTAGATCCCTAAATGAGCAGTTCTTC; v_call: TRBV6-5; j_call: TRBJ2-1; clone_size: NA; d_call: NA
cdr3_aa: CASSEDKKTTGGTEAFF; cdr3_nt: TGTGCCAGCAGTGAAGACAAGAAAACAACAGGGGGGACTGAAGCTTTCTTT; v_call: TRBV6-1; j_call: TRBJ1-1; clone_size: NA; d_call: TRBD1
cdr3_aa: CACTGGSGTGELFF; cdr3_nt: TGTGCCTGCACGGGCGGGAGTGGCACCGGGGAGCTGTTTTTT; v_call: TRBV27; j_call: TRBJ2-2; clone_size: NA; d_call: TRBD2
cdr3_aa: CASSLETSGGPTDTQYF; cdr3_nt: TGCGCCAGCAGCTTGGAAACAAGCGGGGGACCCACAGATACGCAGTATTTT; v_call: TRBV5-1; j_call: TRBJ2-3; clone_size: few; d_call: TRBD2
cdr3_aa: CASSPRDGSGETQYF; cdr3_nt: TGCGCCAGCAGCCCAAGGGACGGGAGCGGAGAGACCCAGTACTTC; v_call: TRBV4-3; j_call: TRBJ2-5; clone_size: NA; d_call: NA
cdr3_aa: CSVQNTEAFF; cdr3_nt: TGCAGCGTCCAGAACACTGAAGCTTTCTTT; v_call: TRBV29-1; j_call: TRBJ1-1; clone_size: few; d_call: NA
cdr3_aa: CASSLTSSYEQYF; cdr3_nt: TGTGCCAGCAGTTTAACGAGCTCCTACGAGCAGTACTTC; v_call: TRBV27; j_call: TRBJ2-7; clone_size: NA; d_call: NA
cdr3_aa: CASSWGWTGVTGYTF; cdr3_nt: TGTGCCAGCAGCTGGGGGTGGACAGGCGTGACTGGCTACACCTTC; v_call: TRBV5-6; j_call: TRBJ1-2; clone_size: NA; d_call: TRBD1
cdr3_aa: CASSQDRKTGVTQYF; cdr3_nt: TGCGCCAGCAGCCAAGACCGGAAGACAGGCGTGACCCAGTACTTC; v_call: TRBV4-3; j_call: TRBJ2-5; clone_size: NA; d_call: NA
cdr3_aa: CASSEEGPCRYEQYF; cdr3_nt: TGTGCCAGCAGCGAAGAGGGGCCCTGCCGTTACGAGCAGTACTTC; v_call: TRBV21-1; j_call: TRBJ2-7; clone_size: NA; d_call: NA